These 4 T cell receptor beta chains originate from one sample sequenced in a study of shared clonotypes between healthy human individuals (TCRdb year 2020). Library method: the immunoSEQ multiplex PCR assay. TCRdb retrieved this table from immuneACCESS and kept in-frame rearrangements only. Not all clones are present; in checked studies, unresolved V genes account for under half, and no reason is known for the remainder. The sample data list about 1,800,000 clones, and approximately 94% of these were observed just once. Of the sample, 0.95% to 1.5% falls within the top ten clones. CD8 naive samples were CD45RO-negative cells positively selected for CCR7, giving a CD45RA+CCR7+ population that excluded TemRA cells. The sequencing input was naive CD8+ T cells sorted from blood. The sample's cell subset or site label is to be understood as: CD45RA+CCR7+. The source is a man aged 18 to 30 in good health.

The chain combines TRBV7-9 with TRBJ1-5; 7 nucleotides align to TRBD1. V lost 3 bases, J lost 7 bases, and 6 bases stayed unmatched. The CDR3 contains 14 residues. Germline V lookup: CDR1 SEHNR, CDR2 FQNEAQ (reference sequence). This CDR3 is CASSLAGGAQPQHF. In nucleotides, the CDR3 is TGTGCCAGCAGCTTGGCAGGGGGGGCACAGCCCCAGCATTTT. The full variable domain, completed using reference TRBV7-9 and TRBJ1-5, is DTGVSQNPRHKITKRGQNVTFRCDPISEHNRLYWYRQTLGQGPEFLTYFQNEAQLEKSRLLSDRFSAERPKGSFSTLEIQRTEQGDSAMYLCASSLAGGAQPQHFGDGTRLSIL.

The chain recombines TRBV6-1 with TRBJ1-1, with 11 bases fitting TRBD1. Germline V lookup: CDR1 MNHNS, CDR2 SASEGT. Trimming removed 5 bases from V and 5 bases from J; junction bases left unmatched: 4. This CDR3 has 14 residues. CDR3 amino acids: CASSQDRGRTEAFF. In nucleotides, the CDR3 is TGTGCCAGCAGTCAGGACAGGGGGCGAACTGAAGCTTTCTTT.

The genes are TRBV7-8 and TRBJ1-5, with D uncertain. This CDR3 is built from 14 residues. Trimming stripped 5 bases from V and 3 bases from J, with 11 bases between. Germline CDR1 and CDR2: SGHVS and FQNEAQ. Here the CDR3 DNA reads TGTGCCAGCAGCCCCCGGGCCCCCAATCAGCCCCAGCATTTT. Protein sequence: CASSPRAPNQPQHF.

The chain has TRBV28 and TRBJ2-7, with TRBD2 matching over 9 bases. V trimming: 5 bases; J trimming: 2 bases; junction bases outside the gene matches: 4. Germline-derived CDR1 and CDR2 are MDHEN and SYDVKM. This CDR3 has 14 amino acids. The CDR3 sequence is CASSVSGGTYEQYF. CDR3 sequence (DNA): TGTGCCAGCAGTGTTAGCGGGGGAACCTACGAGCAGTACTTC. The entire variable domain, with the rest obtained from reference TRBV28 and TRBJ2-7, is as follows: DVKVTQSSRYLVKRTGEKVFLECVQDMDHENMFWYRQDPGLGLRLIYFSYDVKMKEKGDIPEGYSVSREKKERFSLILESASTNQTSMYLCASSVSGGTYEQYFGPGTRLTVT.